The 2 T cell receptor beta chains below were found in one sample sequenced in a study of T cells in lung cancer brain metastases. Data came from immunoSEQ multiplex PCR; TCRdb stores just in-frame clones and leaves some out. The data contain around 6,600 clones, roughly 90% of them singletons. Sequencing used tumor tissue from the primary lung tumor. The receptors derive from a man between 45 and 60 years old with non-small cell lung cancer.

The chain joins TRBV5-4 to TRBJ2-1, with TRBD1 identical over 7 bases. The junction had 5 bases not matched to a gene; V was cut back by 4 bases and J by 7 bases. Per the germline V gene, CDR1 is SGHNT and CDR2 is YYREEE (reference sequence). This CDR3 has 13 residues. The CDR3 DNA reads TGTGCCAGCAGCCTAGGGACAGTTAATGAGCAGTTCTTC. Amino acid sequence: CASSLGTVNEQFF.

This chain uses TRBV4-2 with TRBJ2-7; no firm D call. This CDR3 region has 14 residues. Trimming took off 0 bases at V and 2 bases at J, with 8 bases between the two ends. CDR1 and CDR2 from the germline V gene are LGHNA and YNFKEQ. The CDR3 coding sequence is TGTGCCAGCAGCCAAGAATACGGGCCCTACGAGCAGTACTTC. Its translation: CASSQEYGPYEQYF.